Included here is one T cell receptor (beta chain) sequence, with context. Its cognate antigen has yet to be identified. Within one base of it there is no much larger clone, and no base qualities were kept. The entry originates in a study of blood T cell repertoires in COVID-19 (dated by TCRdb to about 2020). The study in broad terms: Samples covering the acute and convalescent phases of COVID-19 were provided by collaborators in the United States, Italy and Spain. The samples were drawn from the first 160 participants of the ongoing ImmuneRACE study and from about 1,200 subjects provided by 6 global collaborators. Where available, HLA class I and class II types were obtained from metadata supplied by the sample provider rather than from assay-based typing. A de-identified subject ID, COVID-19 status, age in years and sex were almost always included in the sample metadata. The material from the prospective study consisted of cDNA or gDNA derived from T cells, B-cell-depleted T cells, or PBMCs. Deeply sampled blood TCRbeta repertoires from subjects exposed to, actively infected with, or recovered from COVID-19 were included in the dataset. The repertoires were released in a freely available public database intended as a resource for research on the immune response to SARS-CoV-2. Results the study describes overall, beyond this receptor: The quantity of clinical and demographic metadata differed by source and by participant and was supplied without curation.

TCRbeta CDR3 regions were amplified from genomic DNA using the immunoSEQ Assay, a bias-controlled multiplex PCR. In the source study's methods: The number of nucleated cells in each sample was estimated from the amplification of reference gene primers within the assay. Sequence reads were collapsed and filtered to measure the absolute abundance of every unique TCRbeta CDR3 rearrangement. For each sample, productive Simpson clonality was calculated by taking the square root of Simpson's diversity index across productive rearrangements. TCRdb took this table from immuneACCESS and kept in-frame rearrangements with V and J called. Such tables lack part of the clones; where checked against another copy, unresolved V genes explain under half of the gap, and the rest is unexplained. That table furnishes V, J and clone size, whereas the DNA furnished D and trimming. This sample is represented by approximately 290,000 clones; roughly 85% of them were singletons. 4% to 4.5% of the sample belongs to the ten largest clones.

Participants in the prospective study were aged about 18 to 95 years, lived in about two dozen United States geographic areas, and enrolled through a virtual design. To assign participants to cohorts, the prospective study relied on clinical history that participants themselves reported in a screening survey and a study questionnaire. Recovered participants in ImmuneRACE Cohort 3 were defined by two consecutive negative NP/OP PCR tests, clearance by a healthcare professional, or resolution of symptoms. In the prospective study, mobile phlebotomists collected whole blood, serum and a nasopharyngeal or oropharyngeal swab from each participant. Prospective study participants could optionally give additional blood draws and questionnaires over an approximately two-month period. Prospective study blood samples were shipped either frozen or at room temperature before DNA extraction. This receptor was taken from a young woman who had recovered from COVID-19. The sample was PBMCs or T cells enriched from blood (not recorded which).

The CDR3 has the sequence CASSPYPPEDQPQHF. Read as DNA, the sequence is TGTGCCAGCTCACCTTATCCCCCCGAGGATCAGCCCCAGCATTTT. The chain couples TRBV18 to TRBJ1-5; the D gene cannot be resolved reliably. V lost 3 bases and J lost 5 bases; the stretch between them is 14 bases long. The germline V gene provides CDR1 KGHSH and CDR2 LQKENI. The CDR3 contains 15 residues, cysteine and phenylalanine counted. Only the CDR3 portion is preserved as DNA: 45 bases, with reading frame beginning at the first base.